The rows below give T cell receptor beta chains drawn from one sample of a study of Ad26.COV2.S vaccination and SARS-CoV-2 variants. Sequencing used immunoSEQ multiplex PCR; TCRdb keeps in-frame clones, though not all of them. Altogether 400,000 to 500,000 clones are present, about 91% being singletons, with the ten largest covering approximately 2.5%. The material sequenced was peripheral blood, taken in a trial of Ad26.COV2.S vaccine versus placebo. Every receptor here comes from a person aged 18 to 65 who received the Ad26.COV2.S COVID-19 vaccine or a placebo. CDR3s include the opening cysteine and the closing phenylalanine or tryptophan. The D gene is left open where the match is weak. Size is stated for part of the rows, as once, few or many counts, or as a class when the clone is expanded.

D: NA; size: NA; J: TRBJ2-7; V: TRBV5-1; CDR3: CASSLLIGGSYEQYF; DNA: TGCGCCAGCAGCTTGTTAATAGGGGGCTCCTACGAGCAGTACTTC
D: NA; size: once; J: TRBJ1-4; V: TRBV5-1; CDR3: CASSVGPTNEKLFF; DNA: TGCGCCAGCAGCGTGGGGCCAACTAATGAAAAACTGTTTTTT
D: NA; size: few; J: TRBJ2-7; V: TRBV6-5; CDR3: CASSYRGSTYEQYF; DNA: TGTGCCAGCAGTTACCGGGGATCCACCTACGAGCAGTACTTC
D: NA; size: NA; J: TRBJ1-6; V: TRBV7-2; CDR3: CASSFRQFAYNSPLHF; DNA: TGTGCCAGCAGCTTCCGACAGTTTGCCTATAATTCACCCCTCCACTTT
D: TRBD2; size: NA; J: TRBJ2-1; V: TRBV4-3; CDR3: CASSRAGEEQFF; DNA: TGCGCCAGCAGCCGTGCGGGAGAAGAGCAGTTCTTC
D: NA; size: NA; J: TRBJ1-5; V: TRBV12-5; CDR3: CASGLVLVGYNNQPQHF; DNA: TGTGCTAGTGGTTTGGTATTAGTCGGCTACAATAATCAGCCCCAGCATTTT
D: NA; size: NA; J: TRBJ1-2; V: TRBV27; CDR3: CASGLRAGLQANYGYTF; DNA: TGTGCCAGCGGTTTGAGGGCAGGGTTACAAGCAAACTATGGCTACACCTTC
D: TRBD1; size: NA; J: TRBJ1-6; V: TRBV12-3/TRBV12-4; CDR3: CASSSRTGSPLHF; DNA: TGTGCCAGCAGTTCTCGGACAGGCTCACCCCTCCACTTT
D: TRBD1; size: once; J: TRBJ1-4; V: TRBV6-1; CDR3: CASSEGQGAEKLFF; DNA: TGTGCCAGCAGTGAGGGACAGGGGGCTGAAAAACTGTTTTTT
D: NA; size: NA; J: TRBJ2-5; V: TRBV20-1; CDR3: CSFHGETQYF; DNA: TGCAGTTTCCACGGGGAGACCCAGTACTTC
D: NA; size: NA; J: TRBJ2-5; V: TRBV6-5; CDR3: CANRAGRSAGETQYF; DNA: TGTGCCAACCGAGCAGGGCGTAGTGCAGGAGAGACCCAGTACTTC
D: NA; size: NA; J: TRBJ1-1; V: TRBV20-1; CDR3: CSATPGTEAFF; DNA: TGCAGTGCTACCCCCGGTACTGAAGCTTTCTTT
D: NA; size: NA; J: TRBJ2-7; V: TRBV6-5; CDR3: CASSSNIRDGYEQYF; DNA: TGTGCCAGCAGTTCGAATATCCGGGACGGCTACGAGCAGTACTTC
D: NA; size: NA; J: TRBJ2-7; V: TRBV18; CDR3: CASSPAQGTFLYEQYF; DNA: TGTGCCAGCTCACCAGCCCAGGGCACGTTCCTCTACGAGCAGTACTTC
D: TRBD1; size: few; J: TRBJ1-5; V: TRBV7-9; CDR3: CASSLGQGASQPQHF; DNA: TGTGCCAGCAGTTTGGGACAGGGGGCCAGTCAGCCCCAGCATTTT
D: NA; size: NA; J: TRBJ1-6; V: TRBV6-5; CDR3: CATERGAGNSPLHF; DNA: TGTGCCACGGAGAGAGGGGCGGGGAATTCACCCCTCCACTTT
D: NA; size: NA; J: TRBJ1-4; V: TRBV27; CDR3: CASSPLPGQDEKLFF; DNA: TGTGCCAGCAGTCCACTGCCAGGTCAAGATGAAAAACTGTTTTTT
D: TRBD2; size: once; J: TRBJ2-5; V: TRBV11-3; CDR3: CASSKGLAGGWETQYF; DNA: TGTGCCAGCAGCAAAGGACTAGCGGGAGGGTGGGAGACCCAGTACTTC
D: TRBD1; size: once; J: TRBJ1-2; V: TRBV28; CDR3: CASGRTGGSWGYGYTF; DNA: TGTGCCAGCGGTAGGACAGGGGGCTCTTGGGGCTATGGCTACACCTTC
D: NA; size: NA; J: TRBJ2-7; V: TRBV4-2; CDR3: CASSHAGGTYEQYF; DNA: TGTGCCAGCAGCCATGCCGGCGGGACCTACGAGCAGTACTTC
D: TRBD1; size: NA; J: TRBJ2-5; V: TRBV18; CDR3: CASSPGQEETQYF; DNA: TGTGCCAGCTCACCGGGACAGGAAGAGACCCAGTACTTC
D: TRBD1; size: NA; J: TRBJ1-5; V: TRBV5-8; CDR3: CASSLFTGGLNQPQHF; DNA: TGTGCCAGCAGCTTGTTCACAGGGGGACTCAATCAGCCCCAGCATTTT
D: NA; size: once; J: TRBJ1-1; V: TRBV29-1; CDR3: CSVYVENTEAFF; DNA: TGCAGCGTTTATGTGGAGAACACTGAAGCTTTCTTT
D: NA; size: NA; J: TRBJ2-3; V: TRBV15; CDR3: CATSRDEAPGQYF; DNA: TGTGCCACCAGCAGAGATGAGGCCCCGGGGCAGTATTTT
D: NA; size: NA; J: TRBJ2-3; V: TRBV29-1; CDR3: CSVDRGATDTQYF; DNA: TGCAGCGTTGATAGAGGGGCCACAGATACGCAGTATTTT
D: TRBD1; size: NA; J: TRBJ1-2; V: TRBV9; CDR3: CASSVQSSPGQNLYGYTF; DNA: TGTGCCAGCAGCGTACAATCCTCTCCGGGACAGAACCTCTATGGCTACACCTTC
D: NA; size: NA; J: TRBJ1-4; V: TRBV2; CDR3: CASRRDIPNEKLFF; DNA: TGTGCCAGCAGGCGGGACATACCGAATGAAAAACTGTTTTTT
D: NA; size: NA; J: TRBJ1-2; V: TRBV5-6; CDR3: CASSASGGYTF; DNA: TGTGCCAGCAGCGCGTCGGGGGGCTACACCTTC
D: TRBD1; size: NA; J: TRBJ1-6; V: TRBV3-1/TRBV3-2; CDR3: CASSQGGTADSPLHF; DNA: TGTGCCAGCAGCCAAGGCGGGACAGCAGATTCACCCCTCCACTTT
D: NA; size: NA; J: TRBJ2-1; V: TRBV28; CDR3: CASSLDAGVGDEQFF; DNA: TGTGCCAGCAGTTTAGATGCTGGGGTCGGGGATGAGCAGTTCTTC
D: NA; size: NA; J: TRBJ1-1; V: TRBV3-1/TRBV3-2; CDR3: CASSWGKGGNTEAFF; DNA: TGTGCCAGCAGTTGGGGGAAGGGAGGGAACACTGAAGCTTTCTTT
D: NA; size: NA; J: TRBJ1-4; V: TRBV9; CDR3: CASSVATGANEKLFF; DNA: TGTGCCAGCAGCGTAGCTACGGGAGCTAATGAAAAACTGTTTTTT
D: NA; size: NA; J: TRBJ1-1; V: TRBV6-2/TRBV6-3; CDR3: CASSYSGPLGTEAFF; DNA: TGTGCCAGCAGTTACTCGGGTCCCCTAGGCACTGAAGCTTTCTTT
D: NA; size: NA; J: TRBJ2-1; V: TRBV5-1; CDR3: CASSLGQALYNEQFF; DNA: TGCGCCAGCAGCTTGGGACAGGCCCTTTACAATGAGCAGTTCTTC
D: NA; size: NA; J: TRBJ1-5; V: TRBV20-1; CDR3: CSASRGSSNQPQHF; DNA: TGCAGTGCTAGTAGAGGGTCAAGCAATCAGCCCCAGCATTTT
D: NA; size: NA; J: TRBJ2-1; V: TRBV5-1; CDR3: CASSPPGSSYNEQFF; DNA: TGCGCCAGCAGCCCACCGGGGAGCTCCTACAATGAGCAGTTCTTC
D: TRBD2; size: NA; J: TRBJ2-1; V: TRBV9; CDR3: CASSVAPGLAGGTEQFF; DNA: TGTGCCAGCAGCGTAGCCCCGGGACTAGCGGGAGGAACTGAGCAGTTCTTC
D: NA; size: NA; J: TRBJ2-1; V: TRBV10-3; CDR3: CAISEEGNKFF; DNA: TGTGCCATCAGTGAGGAGGGAAACAAGTTCTTC
D: NA; size: NA; J: TRBJ1-1; V: TRBV5-8; CDR3: CASSLVGGIARKTEAFF; DNA: TGTGCCAGCAGCTTGGTGGGGGGAATCGCGAGAAAAACTGAAGCTTTCTTT
D: NA; size: NA; J: TRBJ1-6; V: TRBV14; CDR3: CASSQDTGSLHF; DNA: TGTGCCAGCAGCCAAGATACAGGATCCCTCCACTTT
D: NA; size: NA; J: TRBJ2-7; V: TRBV21-1; CDR3: CASSKVYGGSYEQYF; DNA: TGTGCCAGCAGCAAAGTATACGGGGGTTCCTACGAGCAGTACTTC
D: TRBD2; size: NA; J: TRBJ2-1; V: TRBV7-2; CDR3: CASSTSGGPSYNEQFF; DNA: TGTGCCAGCAGTACTAGCGGGGGCCCCTCCTACAATGAGCAGTTCTTC
D: NA; size: NA; J: TRBJ2-7; V: TRBV6-5; CDR3: CASSSRERFEQYF; DNA: TGTGCCAGCAGTTCTAGGGAACGGTTTGAGCAGTACTTC
D: NA; size: NA; J: TRBJ2-2; V: TRBV6-2/TRBV6-3; CDR3: CASSYSPGAGTGELFF; DNA: TGTGCCAGCAGTTACTCTCCGGGGGCGGGCACCGGGGAGCTGTTTTTT
D: NA; size: NA; J: TRBJ1-5; V: TRBV30; CDR3: CAWSQDSNQPQHF; DNA: TGTGCCTGGAGCCAAGATAGCAATCAGCCCCAGCATTTT
D: NA; size: NA; J: TRBJ2-7; V: TRBV11-3; CDR3: CASSAGGYGSYEQYF; DNA: TGTGCCAGCAGCGCGGGCGGGTACGGCTCCTACGAGCAGTACTTC
D: NA; size: NA; J: TRBJ1-2; V: TRBV12-3/TRBV12-4; CDR3: CASSGQLGGYTF; DNA: TGTGCCAGCAGTGGCCAGCTGGGTGGCTACACCTTC
D: TRBD1; size: NA; J: TRBJ1-4; V: TRBV10-3; CDR3: CAIRGTGEKLFF; DNA: TGTGCCATCAGGGGGACAGGGGAAAAACTGTTTTTT
D: TRBD1; size: NA; J: TRBJ2-1; V: TRBV4-3; CDR3: CASSHRQGSYEQFF; DNA: TGCGCCAGCAGCCATAGACAGGGTAGCTATGAGCAGTTCTTC
D: TRBD1; size: NA; J: TRBJ2-3; V: TRBV5-1; CDR3: CASSLAGQGAVDTQYF; DNA: TGCGCCAGCAGCTTGGCCGGGCAGGGGGCTGTAGATACGCAGTATTTT
D: TRBD2; size: NA; J: TRBJ2-1; V: TRBV27; CDR3: CASGASYNEQFF; DNA: TGTGCTAGCGGGGCTTCCTACAATGAGCAGTTCTTC
D: NA; size: NA; J: TRBJ1-2; V: TRBV6-5; CDR3: CASSSPTGAGYTF; DNA: TGTGCCAGCAGTTCCCCAACGGGGGCCGGCTACACCTTC
D: NA; size: NA; J: TRBJ2-3; V: TRBV24-1; CDR3: CATGPRSLADTQYF; DNA: TGTGCCACCGGCCCCCGGAGCCTCGCAGATACGCAGTATTTT
D: TRBD2; size: NA; J: TRBJ2-1; V: TRBV7-2; CDR3: CASSVSSGGAHEQFF; DNA: TGTGCCAGCAGCGTCTCTAGCGGGGGGGCCCATGAGCAGTTCTTC